This TCR beta chain derives from a study of T cell responses to AZD1222 COVID-19 vaccine. The study's findings and limits: Possibly, clonal diversity was underestimated; donors were largely white British and included more females.

Recipients boosted at about 4 weeks or about 12 weeks are pooled. The CDR3 is 19 amino acids. The repertoire was sequenced with immunoSEQ multiplex PCR; TCRdb's copy has only in-frame clones and lacks some. The sample consists of some 94,000 clones, approximately 90% of them appearing once. This clone has just one count. What it recognizes is unknown. This chain joins TRBV21-1 and TRBJ1-1; the table's D call, TRBD1, has no DNA check behind it. TRBV21-1 is marked as a pseudogene. Sequences were derived from peripheral blood, sampled 28 days after the second AZD1222 dose. The receptor comes from an adult who received the AZD1222 COVID-19 vaccine. The CDR3 DNA follows: TGTGCCAGCAGCAAAGCCGAGGGGACGGCCAGGGGAATGAACACTGAAGCTTTCTTT. Its translation is CASSKAEGTARGMNTEAFF.